This T cell receptor beta chain was found in a study of cytomegalovirus exposure and HLA in healthy donors (dated by TCRdb to between 2016 and 2019). For the wider study: In an earlier analysis of under 600 of the donors, 250 to 350 Gb of sequence data and 117 million unique TCR beta sequences from 150 million to 200 million T cells were reported. Of the approximately 400 genotyped donors, approximately 82% fell in the genetic ancestry cluster associated with self-reported Caucasian donors. The study combined high-throughput TCR immunosequencing, statistical association of individual TCRs with disease status, and machine learning to predict cytomegalovirus infection status. Four to six DR-DQ haplotypes were handled as single units for association and clustering, since linkage in the cohort was strong. The study profiled the T cell repertoires of about 640 subjects by immunosequencing and related them to cytomegalovirus serostatus. A separate validation cohort of 100 to 150 different subjects was used in addition to the approximately 670-subject first cohort. Every discovery cohort repertoire had been produced on one sequencing platform. An early release covering around 630 HLA-typed donors comprised approximately 300 gigabases of sequencing data and approximately 80 million unique TCR sequences. Rather than using new phenotypic data, the later analysis identified candidate immune exposures from TCR beta sequences and from how often those sequences occurred across donors. In a later analysis, previously published TCR beta repertoires from 670 or so donors were re-analyzed and high-resolution HLA genotyping was added so that TCR occurrence patterns could be studied. The study aimed to test whether cataloging public T cell receptors could reveal signatures of past pathogen exposure. Donor age, sex, ethnicity and CMV serostatus were compiled together with the repertoire data. A later genetic analysis took genome-wide SNP genotypes for about three fifths of the 666 donors and used that subset as a discovery cohort. The number of donors typed differed by locus, with roughly 629-640 for A, B, C, DRB1 and DQB1, over 500 for DQA1, some 570 for DPA1, and over 400 for DPB1. To decide whether each TCR beta V gene segment behaved as functional or pseudogenic, an earlier analysis of approximately 590 of the donors relied on high-throughput TCR beta sequencing. HLA typing covered class I and class II loci at four-digit resolution. Among some 400 genotyped donors of the cohort, an average of about 240,000 unique TCR beta nucleotide sequences were sequenced per donor, roughly a sixth of them non-productive. Points the paper makes about the study in general: Because the 87-base-pair reads could not distinguish some IMGT-functional V segments, including TRBV6-2 and TRBV6-3, those segments were excluded. In a later analysis, around 17,000 TCR beta sequences were associated with specific HLA alleles at a false discovery rate of 0.05. A later analysis found that HLA-associated TCR beta chains were more clonally expanded and had lower generation probabilities than equally common non-associated chains. Most CMV-associated TCR beta chains appeared to be HLA-restricted in a later analysis, and the HLA associations seemed to be driven largely by CMV exposure. Across donors, most TCR sequences were observed very rarely, whereas some public TCRs were present in many individuals. Linkage disequilibrium might explain the correlated functional status among segregating V segments, but an unknown experimental factor could not be excluded. Sequencing depth was assumed to be roughly uniform across donors in the presence/absence analyses, though that assumption may not hold. In a later analysis, several top co-occurrence clusters were reported to appear linked to parvovirus B19, influenza, CMV and Epstein-Barr virus. A few of the identified cytomegalovirus-associated TCR beta chains were confirmed in vitro to be specific for cytomegalovirus antigens. Because counts were too low, some 16 rarely observed V segments, including chromosome 9 orphons, were excluded from the earlier analysis of 587 of the donors. In a later genetic analysis, a missense DCLRE1C variant was associated with V-gene and J-gene trimming of TCR beta chains, and the association was replicated in an independent cohort. CMV serostatus was the only immune exposure information available for the cohort. A later genetic analysis reported fewer N-insertions in productive TCRs among donors in an Asian-associated ancestry cluster than the roughly 720-donor mean. When HLA alleles, especially DR and DQ, strongly co-occurred, attributing TCR associations to individual alleles was difficult. A further reported finding was that TCR beta sequences accurately predicted the HLA-A and HLA-B alleles for most subjects in the first cohort. The sequencing pipeline was judged likely to have produced a cluster of highly shared sequence variants as a technical artifact. The study listed 170 or so TCR beta chains as associated with cytomegalovirus. This cohort had only TCR beta chains sequenced, and the lack of alpha or paired-chain data limited which features could be detected. An earlier analysis of approximately 500 of the donors showed that most TCR beta V segments appeared in productive rearrangements either about 87% or about 30% of the time, which broadly matched IMGT annotations. Because HLA typing was unavailable for some donors at each locus, only the typed subset was used in association tests. It was suggested by the authors that the approach could potentially be generalized to other disease states and immunological phenotypes. In a later analysis, the rate of TCR association differed among HLA loci, with DRB1 alleles having the most associated TCRs and HLA-C alleles having the fewest. Cytomegalovirus status was reported to be diagnosed by the classifier with high specificity and sensitivity in both the original and validation cohorts.

About this clone: The clone's antigen remains unknown. No base qualities exist here, and no much larger clone lies one base off it.

CDR1 LNHDA and CDR2 SQIVND were looked up in the germline V gene (reference sequence). The CDR3 covers 15 residues, taking in both the cysteine and the phenylalanine. The kept DNA is CDR3 alone, 45 bases in frame from the first base. V is pruned by 6 bases and J by 6 bases, leaving 8 bases of the junction without a gene match. The cohort consisted of 600 to 700 healthy bone marrow donors. Cohort members were all nominally healthy when sampled, although unrecorded immune exposures were likely present. The donor was CMV seronegative and belonged to the group of around 400 seronegative cohort members. A peripheral blood sample was collected from each donor, and TCR beta sequencing was performed on peripheral blood mononuclear cells. The Qiagen DNeasy Blood Extraction Kit was used to extract genomic DNA from the blood cell samples. The library was built by means of the immunoSEQ multiplex PCR assay. For the multiplex PCR, a mixture combining 60 forward primers for TCR Vbeta segments and 13 reverse primers for TCR Jbeta segments was used. Amplification of the CDR3 region of rearranged TCR beta genes was performed with a multiplex PCR assay on genomic DNA. Amplified TCR beta libraries were sequenced as 87-base-pair reads on the Illumina HiSeq System. As for how the authors treated the data: Across the roughly 700 repertoires, a later analysis counted some 81 million unique TCR beta chains, around 11 million of which were shared by at least two donors. To remove PCR and sequencing errors, raw reads were error-corrected and collapsed into unique sequences using a nearest-neighbor algorithm that merged closely related sequences. Alignment of CDR3 sequences to IMGT reference sequences was used to assign V, D and J gene segments. For a sequence to be retained, a match of at least six nucleotides to both a V gene segment and a J gene segment was required. A rearrangement counted as productive if the CDR3 had no stop codons and remained in frame with V and J, and every other rearrangement counted as non-productive. Following IMGT convention, CDR3 was defined as the stretch from the second conserved V-encoded cysteine to the conserved J-encoded phenylalanine. In an earlier analysis of more than 550 of the donors, sequences lacking an unambiguous match to a single V gene segment were excluded. An earlier analysis of fewer than 650 of the donors classified V segments as functional when productive rearrangements were above 56.7% and as segregating when the standard deviation between donors was above 5%. A statistical classification framework was built for diagnosing cytomegalovirus status from the catalog of TCR beta chain sequences. In a later analysis, TCR nucleotide sequences were compared against IMGT/GENE-DB human TR gene sequences so that V and J genes could be assigned. A later analysis assigned CDR3 sequences and most-parsimonious VDJ recombination scenarios with the TCRdist pipeline. A later analysis defined each TCR beta chain by its CDR3 amino acid sequence plus V-gene family, and excluded reads lacking a unique V-gene family. In a later analysis, 450 to 600 highly shared, low-generation-probability nucleotide sequences were removed to address suspected cross-contamination and a sequencing artifact. A later analysis calculated a clonal expansion index for each public chain from normalized within-repertoire ranks of inferred template counts. In a later analysis, generation probabilities were computed using a VDJ recombination model fitted to out-of-frame rearrangements, and the results were checked against IGoR. Hypergeometric tests were used in a later analysis to score TCR-TCR, TCR-HLA and TCR-CMV co-occurrence, with a repertoire-size bias correction applied to the TCR pairs. False discovery rates were estimated in a later analysis by permuting HLA or CMV assignments 20 times. A later analysis grouped co-occurring TCRs with DBSCAN, adding TCRdist sequence similarity when clustering within HLA-allele-positive subsets. For co-occurrence clustering, repertoires with fewer than 30,000 or more than 120,000 public chains were excluded, along with about five repertoires with anomalous nucleotide sharing. Held by TCRdb, this immuneACCESS table contains in-frame sequences only and omits some clones. Under half of the omission traces to an unresolved V gene where checked; the cause of the rest is unknown. The V and J calls and the clone size are those of that table, but D and trimming were determined from the DNA. Here the sample has 200,000 to 250,000 clones; around 75% occur a single time. The ten largest clones take up 1.5% to 2% of the sample.

This sequence originates from a woman younger than 45 in good health and CMV-seronegative. Sequences were obtained from PBMCs. The chain joins TRBV19 to TRBJ1-6; TRBD1 matches 7 bases in the middle. CDR3 region: CASSPTGFVNSPLHF. The nucleotides read TGTGCCAGTAGCCCGACAGGGTTCGTTAATTCACCCCTCCACTTT.